These T cell receptor beta chains were read from a single sample in a study of T cells in localized non-small cell lung cancer. The method was immunoSEQ multiplex PCR; TCRdb's version includes in-frame clones alone and lacks a portion of them. The repertoire has under 35,000 clones, over 75% of them found once; the top ten carry 4.2%. The material was peripheral blood mononuclear cells, obtained before any cancer treatment. Source of these receptors: a woman aged 40-69 years with stage III lung adenocarcinoma. Both conserved end residues are part of each CDR3. Clone sizes are given selectively: once, few, many, or a class where the clone is expanded.

v_gene,abundance,CDR3aa
TRBV6-1,NA,CASSEGTENSPLHF
TRBV28,NA,CASSFTTMGTEAFF
TRBV9,NA,CASSVLAASTDTQYF
TRBV27,NA,CASRPEAFF
TRBV18,NA,CASSLHQGLAKNIQYF
TRBV13,NA,CASSSLIAGTEAFF
TRBV7-6,NA,CASSPTRGESPLHF
TRBV5-4,NA,CASTMAGQGVKTEAFF
TRBV7-6,NA,CASSLVPRETDTEAFF
TRBV7-7,NA,CASSLGGVDQETQYF
TRBV6-1,NA,CASRSGTGVSEQYF
TRBV4-2,once,CASSGTRDRGHEQYF
TRBV5-1,NA,CASSPLSSGNTEAFF
TRBV5-8,NA,CASSLRQGLNTEAFF
TRBV29-1,NA,CSVEGVGTGETQYF
TRBV6-1,NA,CASSEAWGPYEQYF
TRBV4-1,once,CASSLLTGTGGTMYGYTF
TRBV28,NA,CASSWGSNQPQHF
TRBV28,NA,CASSLSPDTNTGELFF
TRBV23-1,NA,CASSPAQPAFF
TRBV7-2,NA,CASSLAHRDQPQHF
TRBV14,few,CASSQGGNWGSGYTF
TRBV5-4,once,CASSLSGRAGEQYF
TRBV2,NA,CASRKDGYEQYF
TRBV19,NA,CASETGTSGGAKQFF
TRBV7-2,NA,CASSLAPQRGGFTQYF
TRBV5-1,NA,CASSSPGQGWSGYTF
TRBV4-2,NA,CASSQDHTSDSYNEQFF
TRBV4-3,few,CASSQGRTGYSYEQYF
TRBV29-1,NA,CSVAGQGVGNEQFF
TRBV27,NA,CASSLSGTSEQFF
TRBV7-9,NA,CASSRTGDTQYF
TRBV28,NA,CASRQSSYNEQFF
TRBV5-4,NA,CASSRDSLNTGELFF
TRBV7-2,NA,CASSAGVLRVYTF
TRBV7-3,NA,CASSLGERHEQFF
TRBV7-2,NA,CASSLGLSGGRELFF
TRBV10-3,few,CAISRPTNAQTQYF
TRBV7-2,once,CASSLALPAGGRNEQFF
TRBV5-1,NA,CASSLSFPTGGEDGYTF
TRBV28,NA,CASSSAGWDFF
TRBV5-5,NA,CASSLERGQSQFF
TRBV4-3,NA,CASSQERETEAFF
TRBV5-5,NA,CASSTSGTANGYTF
TRBV19,NA,CASSSTSGGPGDTQYF
TRBV2,NA,CASSEGRGAGAFF
TRBV11-1,NA,CASSPVQGANTEAFF
TRBV5-1,NA,CASSPGQLGAEAFF
TRBV13,NA,CASSLGDEQYF
TRBV29-1,NA,CSVSGGGTGELFF
TRBV9,NA,CASSAWNSGDEQYF
TRBV11-2,NA,CASCPLLGGSYEQYF
TRBV7-8,NA,CASSSDGVGGTEAFF
TRBV5-5,NA,CASSSATSGGATGELFF
TRBV29-1,NA,CSVERVATGVGYTF
TRBV14,NA,CASSQDWGHMNTEAFF
TRBV6-6,once,CASSSNRGITEAFF
TRBV28,NA,CASSFRRGAYNEQFF
TRBV10-2,NA,CASSGAGGYEQYF